These 14 T cell receptor beta chains came from one sample sequenced in a study of T cell responses to AZD1222 COVID-19 vaccine. Some clones are missing from TCRdb's copy, which holds only in-frame ones; the method was immunoSEQ multiplex PCR. The sample has 120,000 or so clones, about 89% seen once; the top ten hold approximately 12%. The sample consisted of peripheral blood, taken on day 0 of MenACWY control vaccination. Every receptor here comes from an adult in good health.

This chain joins TRBV5-4 and TRBJ1-2; no reliable D call. Germline CDR1 SGHNT, CDR2 YYREEE (reference sequence). The V gene lost 4 bases and the J gene lost 3 bases, with 13 bases spanning the gap. This CDR3 comprises 14 residues. The chain's CDR3 is CASSPPRGDYGYTF. CDR3 DNA: TGTGCCAGCAGCCCTCCGAGAGGCGACTATGGCTACACCTTC. The full variable domain, rest sourced from reference TRBV5-4 and TRBJ1-2, is ETGVTQSPTHLIKTRGQQVTLRCSSQSGHNTVSWYQQALGQGPQFIFQYYREEENGRGNFPPRFSGLQFPNYSSELNVNALELDDSALYLCASSPPRGDYGYTFGSGTRLTVV.

The chain uses TRBV9 and TRBJ1-2; D is unresolved. The CDR3 spans 14 residues. V lost 0 bases, J lost 2 bases, and 8 bases lay in between. Germline values: CDR1 SGDLS, CDR2 YYNGEE. CDR3 region: CASSVAKLNYGYTF. The CDR3 DNA sequence: TGTGCCAGCAGCGTAGCTAAGTTGAACTATGGCTACACCTTC.

This clone appeared a single time. V usage is TRBV9 and J usage is TRBJ2-1, with D possibly TRBD1 on 6 matching bases. CDR1 is SGDLS, CDR2 YYNGEE, per germline. This CDR3 contains 15 residues. Trimming stripped 2 bases from V and 2 bases from J, with 11 bases between. CDR3 sequence reads: CASSVWDNAYNEQFF. The CDR3 coding sequence is TGTGCCAGCAGCGTTTGGGACAACGCCTACAATGAGCAGTTCTTC.

The rearrangement uses TRBV3-1 (or the pseudogene TRBV3-2) and TRBJ1-4; TRBD1 is a possible D gene (6 bases). Trimming removed 7 bases from V and 7 bases from J, with 13 bases in between. The V gene's germline CDR1 is LGHDT and CDR2 YNNKEL (reference sequence). The length of the CDR3 is 13 residues. Written as DNA, the CDR3 is TGTGCCAGCAAGCCTGGGGGCATTGAAAAACTGTTTTTT. Translation gives CASKPGGIEKLFF.

The count of this clone is one. The chain is built from TRBV19 and TRBJ1-5; no clear D. There are 15 residues in the CDR3. Germline V lookup: CDR1 LNHDA, CDR2 SQIVND (reference sequence). Trimming removed 4 bases at V and 7 bases at J, with 17 bases between. The chain's CDR3 is CASSTADFGRQPQHF. In DNA, the CDR3 is TGTGCCAGTAGTACCGCGGATTTTGGACGGCAGCCCCAGCATTTT. The full variable domain, its missing parts supplied by reference TRBV19 and TRBJ1-5, is DGGITQSPKYLFRKEGQNVTLSCEQNLNHDAMYWYRQDPGQGLRLIYYSQIVNDFQKGDIAEGYSVSREKKESFPLTVTSAQKNPTAFYLCASSTADFGRQPQHFGDGTRLSIL.

The chain employs TRBV6-5 and TRBJ2-7, with D maybe TRBD2 (7 bases). Germline CDR1 and CDR2: MNHEY and SVGAGI. The CDR3 spans 12 residues. Between the trimmed V and J ends, which lost 8 bases and 13 bases, there was a span of 21 bases. CDR3 amino acids: CASYPKGGGLYF. DNA of the CDR3: TGTGCCAGCTACCCAAAAGGGGGAGGGCTCTACTTC.

V usage is TRBV24-1 and J usage is TRBJ1-1; perhaps TRBD1 as D (6 bases). The CDR3 is 14 residues long. The germline V gene encodes CDR1 KGHDR and CDR2 SFDVKD. Between the trimmed V and J ends, which lost 2 bases and 5 bases, there was a span of 11 bases. Here the CDR3 reads CATSDSRGGTEAFF. CDR3 DNA: TGTGCCACCAGTGATTCGAGGGGGGGTACTGAAGCTTTCTTT.

V gene TRBV4-2 combines with J gene TRBJ2-1; 7 bases fit TRBD2. After removal of 3 bases from V and 3 bases from J, the junction contained 5 bases not matched to a gene. CDR1 is LGHNA and CDR2 is YNFKEQ in the germline V gene. The CDR3 extends over 15 amino acids. CDR3 bases: TGTGCCAGCAGCCAGGGGCGGGAGAGCTACAATGAGCAGTTCTTC. It specifies CASSQGRESYNEQFF.

Concerning this clone: Different DNA sequences within this sample yield the same CDR3. This chain uses TRBV24-1 with TRBJ2-1; 9 positions agree with TRBD1. This CDR3 is 16 amino acids long. Trimming at V came to 2 bases and at J to 2 bases, leaving 3 bases not matched to a gene. Germline V gives CDR1 KGHDR, CDR2 SFDVKD. DNA of the CDR3: TGTGCCACCAGTGATTCAGGACAGGGGACCTACAATGAGCAGTTCTTC. This codes for CATSDSGQGTYNEQFF.

This chain uses TRBV30 with TRBJ1-5, with a possible D match to TRBD1 (5 bases). The V end lost 5 bases, the J end lost 3 bases, and 11 bases lay between the germline ends. CDR3 length: 13 amino acids. Germline V gene lookup returns CDR1 GTSNPN and CDR2 SVGIG (reference sequence). The CDR3 nucleotides are TGTGCCTGGGCAGGGAACTCCAATCAGCCCCAGCATTTT. Translated: CAWAGNSNQPQHF.

The gene calls are TRBV6-5 and TRBJ1-5, with D perhaps matching TRBD1 (6 bases). CDR1 and CDR2 (germline): MNHEY, SVGAGI. The CDR3 extends over 14 amino acids. Trimming shortened V by 4 bases and J by 1 base, and 8 bases separated the two germline ends. The CDR3: CASSSQGSNQPQHF. Written as DNA, the CDR3 is TGTGCCAGCAGTTCTCAGGGGAGCAATCAGCCCCAGCATTTT.

The CDR3 DNA follows: TGTGCCAGCAGGTCCCCGGGACTAGCGGGAGGCAATGAGCAGTTCTTC. This translates into CASRSPGLAGGNEQFF. This chain links TRBV3-1 (or the pseudogene TRBV3-2) with TRBJ2-1; TRBD2 agrees at 15 bases. V dropped 6 bases and J dropped 6; count of bases not matched to a gene: 6. From germline, CDR1 is LGHDT and CDR2 YNNKEL (reference sequence). The CDR3 has 16 amino acids.

The V and J genes are TRBV6-5 and TRBJ1-5; 11 bases fit TRBD1. V was clipped by 6 bases and J by 7 bases; unmatched bases: 5. CDR1 MNHEY and CDR2 SVGAGI come from the germline V gene. This CDR3 comprises 14 residues. CDR3 nucleotide sequence: TGTGCCAGCAGCTCGGGACAGGGGGACCAGCCCCAGCATTTT. This encodes CASSSGQGDQPQHF.

The J gene is TRBJ1-1, the V gene TRBV6-4, with 7 bases fitting TRBD1. Trimming took 6 bases from V and 2 from J; bases not matched to a gene: 9. Germline CDR1 is MRHNA and CDR2 is SNTAGT. The CDR3 consists of 15 residues. The CDR3 is CASRAQGQVNTEAFF. The CDR3 nucleotides read TGTGCCAGCAGAGCACAAGGACAGGTAAACACTGAAGCTTTCTTT.